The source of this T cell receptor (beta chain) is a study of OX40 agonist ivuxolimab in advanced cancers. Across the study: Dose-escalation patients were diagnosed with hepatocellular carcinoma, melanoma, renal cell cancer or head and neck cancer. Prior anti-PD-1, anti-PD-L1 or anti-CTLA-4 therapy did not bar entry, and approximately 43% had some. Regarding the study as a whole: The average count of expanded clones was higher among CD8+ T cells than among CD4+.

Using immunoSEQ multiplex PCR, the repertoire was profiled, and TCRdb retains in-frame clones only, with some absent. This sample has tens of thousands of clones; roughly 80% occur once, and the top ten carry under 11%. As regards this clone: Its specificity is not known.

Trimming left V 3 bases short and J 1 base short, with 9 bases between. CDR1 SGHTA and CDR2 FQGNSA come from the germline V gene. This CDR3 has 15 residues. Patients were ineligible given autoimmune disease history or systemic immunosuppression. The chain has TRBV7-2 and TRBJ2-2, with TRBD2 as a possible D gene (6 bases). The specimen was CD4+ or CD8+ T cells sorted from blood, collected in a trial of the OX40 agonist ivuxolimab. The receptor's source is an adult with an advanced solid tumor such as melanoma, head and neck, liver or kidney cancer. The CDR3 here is CASSFASVNTGELFF. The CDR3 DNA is TGTGCCAGCAGCTTTGCTAGCGTGAACACCGGGGAGCTGTTTTTT. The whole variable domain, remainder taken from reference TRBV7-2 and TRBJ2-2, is GAGVSQSPSNKVTEKGKDVELRCDPISGHTALYWYRQSLGQGLEFLIYFQGNSAPDKSGLPSDRFSAERTGGSVSTLTIQRTQQEDSAVYLCASSFASVNTGELFFGEGSRLTVL.